The entry below gives a single T cell receptor (beta chain) sequence along with its context. Its target is not known. The sample comes from a study of shared clonotypes between healthy human individuals. Study in general: There were three CD4 naive, three CD4 memory, two CD8 naive and one CD8 memory plates per donor. Study observations and caveats: Among non-shared clonotypes, generation probabilities were lower than among those shared by all four donors.

The CDR3 runs to 10 residues. Trimming left V 2 bases short and J 5 bases short, with 3 bases between. CDR1 is GTSNPN and CDR2 is SVGIG in the germline V gene (reference sequence). It was at deep level that the assay was run. This table comes from immunoSEQ multiplex PCR, and its TCRdb copy is limited to in-frame clones, with some not included. The table includes 2 million to 2.5 million clones, around 90% detected once. The material sequenced was naive CD4+ T cells from PBMCs. Subset of the sample: CD45RA+ positively selected. This chain uses TRBV30 with TRBJ2-5; D is undetermined. This TCR came from a man between 18 and 29 years old in good health. Some clones in this sample may be carry-over from other donors' samples. DNA of the CDR3: TGTGCCTGGAGTTTTGAGACCCAGTACTTC. Residues: CAWSFETQYF.